This T cell receptor (beta chain) stems from a study of kidney transplant recipient with SARS-CoV-2 infection. V was trimmed by 1 base and J by 5 bases, leaving 11 bases between them. The CDR3 spans 14 residues. CDR1 is MGHRA, CDR2 YSYEKL, per germline. TCRdb called the reads again in MiXCR, with one record for every CDR3 protein. The table lists 200,000 to 250,000 distinct CDR3 sequences, around 30% of them singletons. Sequencing was performed on a blood sample, taken at baseline and on roughly day 120 from a kidney transplant recipient. This clonotype was obtained from a male patient aged 25-45 years who had COVID-19 and was a kidney transplant recipient. The graft donor may have given rise to some T cells. The chain has TRBV4-1 and TRBJ2-5; a possible D gene is TRBD2 (6 bases). In DNA form, the CDR3 reads TGCGCCAGCAGCCAAGTGCCGGCGGGGGAGACCCAGTACTTC. Protein product: CASSQVPAGETQYF.